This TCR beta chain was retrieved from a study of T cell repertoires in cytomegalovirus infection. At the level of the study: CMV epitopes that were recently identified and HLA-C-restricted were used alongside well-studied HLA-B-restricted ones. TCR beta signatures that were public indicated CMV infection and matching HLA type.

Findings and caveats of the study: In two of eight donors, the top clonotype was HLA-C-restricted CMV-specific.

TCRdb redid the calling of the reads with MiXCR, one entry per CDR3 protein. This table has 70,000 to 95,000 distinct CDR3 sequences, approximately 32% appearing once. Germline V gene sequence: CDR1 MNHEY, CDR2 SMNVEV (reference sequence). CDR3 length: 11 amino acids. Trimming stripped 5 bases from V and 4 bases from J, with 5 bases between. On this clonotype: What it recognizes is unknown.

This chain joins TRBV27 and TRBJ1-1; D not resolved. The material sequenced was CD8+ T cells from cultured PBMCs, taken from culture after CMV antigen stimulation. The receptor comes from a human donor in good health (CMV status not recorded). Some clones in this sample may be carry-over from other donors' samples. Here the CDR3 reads CASSDFTEAFF. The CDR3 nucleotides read TGTGCCAGCAGTGATTTCACTGAAGCTTTCTTT.